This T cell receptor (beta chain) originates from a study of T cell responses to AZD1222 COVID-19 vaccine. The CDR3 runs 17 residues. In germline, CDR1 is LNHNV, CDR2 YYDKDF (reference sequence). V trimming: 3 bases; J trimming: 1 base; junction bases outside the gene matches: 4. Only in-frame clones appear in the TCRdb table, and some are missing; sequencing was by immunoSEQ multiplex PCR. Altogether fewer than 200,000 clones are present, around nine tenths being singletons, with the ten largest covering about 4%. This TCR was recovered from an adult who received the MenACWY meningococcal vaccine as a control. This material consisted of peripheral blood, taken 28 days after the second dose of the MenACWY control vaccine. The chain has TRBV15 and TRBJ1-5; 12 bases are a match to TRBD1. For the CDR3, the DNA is TGTGCCACCAGCAGGGGACAGGGGGCAGGAAGCAATCAGCCCCAGCATTTT. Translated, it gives CATSRGQGAGSNQPQHF.